This T cell receptor beta chain was documented in a study of blood T cell repertoires in COVID-19. Profiling relied on immunoSEQ multiplex PCR, and the TCRdb table lists in-frame clones only, not all of them. The table includes more than 150,000 clones, approximately 80% detected once. Germline CDR1 reads SGHRS; CDR2 reads YFSETQ. This CDR3 contains 15 residues. Unmatched junction bases numbered 7, after V lost 5 bases and J lost 4 bases. V is TRBV5-1 and J is TRBJ2-7; 12 nucleotides agree with TRBD2. Specimen: peripheral blood. The TCR originated in a woman of 80 years or more with COVID-19, enrolled during active disease. CDR3 sequence: CASSITGTSGYEQYF. The CDR3 DNA sequence: TGCGCCAGCAGTATAACCGGGACTAGCGGGTACGAGCAGTACTTC.